This TCR beta chain is from a study of blood T cell repertoires in COVID-19. Across the study: The United States, Italy and Spain were the sources of the acute and convalescent COVID-19 samples. In each case, the material was cDNA or gDNA derived from T cells, B-cell-depleted T cells, or PBMCs.

Profiled with immunoSEQ multiplex PCR; TCRdb holds only in-frame clones, not every one. The table lists about 210,000 clones, around 91% of them singletons. V lost 2 bases, J lost 9 bases, and 11 bases lay in between. This CDR3 contains 13 residues. Germline V gives CDR1 SGHTA, CDR2 FQGNSA. The origin of this receptor is a woman aged 40 to 50 with acute or convalescent COVID-19. The V call is TRBV7-2, the J call TRBJ1-5; D is unclear. The sequencing sample was made of peripheral blood. The chain's CDR3 is CASSLKGRGPQHF. CDR3 coding DNA: TGTGCCAGCAGCTTAAAGGGCCGGGGGCCCCAGCATTTT. Combining the CDR3 with reference TRBV7-2 and TRBJ1-5 gives the whole variable domain GAGVSQSPSNKVTEKGKDVELRCDPISGHTALYWYRQSLGQGLEFLIYFQGNSAPDKSGLPSDRFSAERTGGSVSTLTIQRTQQEDSAVYLCASSLKGRGPQHFGDGTRLSIL.